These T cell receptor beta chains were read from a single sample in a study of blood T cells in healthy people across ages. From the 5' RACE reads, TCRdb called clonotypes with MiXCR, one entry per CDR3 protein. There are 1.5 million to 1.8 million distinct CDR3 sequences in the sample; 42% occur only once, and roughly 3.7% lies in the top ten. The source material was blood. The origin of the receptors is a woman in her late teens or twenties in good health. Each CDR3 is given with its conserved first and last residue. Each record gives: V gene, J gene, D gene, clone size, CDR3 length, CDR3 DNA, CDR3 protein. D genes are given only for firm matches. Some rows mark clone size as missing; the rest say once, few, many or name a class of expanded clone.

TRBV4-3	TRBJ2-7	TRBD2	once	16	TGCGCCAGCAGCCAAGTCCGGACTAGCGGGAGTGACGAGCAGTACTTC	CASSQVRTSGSDEQYF
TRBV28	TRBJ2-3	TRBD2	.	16	TGTGCCAGCAGTTTAATAGGTAGCGGGAGGCCAGATACGCAGTATTTT	CASSLIGSGRPDTQYF
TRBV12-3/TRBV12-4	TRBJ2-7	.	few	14	TGTGCCAGCAGCTACACCCGGCCTCGTTACGAGCAGTACTTC	CASSYTRPRYEQYF
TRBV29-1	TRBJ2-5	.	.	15	TGCAGCGTGGTCTTACCGGGACGGTCCTCGGCGACCCAGTACTTC	CSVVLPGRSSATQYF
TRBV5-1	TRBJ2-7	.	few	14	TGCGCCAGCAGCTTGGACTTTTACTCCTACGAGCAGTACTTC	CASSLDFYSYEQYF
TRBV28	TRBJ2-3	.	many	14	TGTGCTAGCAGCTTATCGACAGGCACAGATACGCAGTATTTT	CASSLSTGTDTQYF
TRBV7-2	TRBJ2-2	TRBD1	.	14	TGTGCCAGCAACAAACAGGGGTACACCGGGGAGCTGTTTTTT	CASNKQGYTGELFF
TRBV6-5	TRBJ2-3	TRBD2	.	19	TGTGCCAGCAGTTCCGAACCGGGACTAGCGGGAGGAGGGACAGATACGCAGTATTTT	CASSSEPGLAGGGTDTQYF
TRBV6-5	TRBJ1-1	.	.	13	TGTGCCAGCACTCGGGGGGCGGGCACTGAAGCTTTCTTT	CASTRGAGTEAFF
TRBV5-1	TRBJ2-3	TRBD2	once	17	TGCGCCAGCAGCATACGCCCGGGGCGGGGGGAGTCAGATACGCAGTATTTT	CASSIRPGRGESDTQYF
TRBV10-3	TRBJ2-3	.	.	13	TGTGCCATCAAACGACTAGACACAGATACGCAGTATTTT	CAIKRLDTDTQYF
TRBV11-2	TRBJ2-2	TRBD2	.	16	TGTGCCAGCAGCTTTCTAGCGGGGGTGGACACCGGGGAGCTGTTTTTT	CASSFLAGVDTGELFF
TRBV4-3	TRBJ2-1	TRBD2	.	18	TGCGCCAGCAGCCAAGAGGGACTAGCGGCCAACTCCTACAATGAGCAGTTCTTC	CASSQEGLAANSYNEQFF
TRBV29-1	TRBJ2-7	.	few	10	TGCAGCGTTCTAGGATACGAGCAGTACTTC	CSVLGYEQYF
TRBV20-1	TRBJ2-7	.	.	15	TGCAGTGCTAGAGACCCGTCCGGGACCCCCTACGAGCAGTACTTC	CSARDPSGTPYEQYF
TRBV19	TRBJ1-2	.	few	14	TGTGCCAGTAGTATCCGCCGGACAAGATATGGCTACACCTTC	CASSIRRTRYGYTF
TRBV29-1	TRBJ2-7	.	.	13	TGCAGCGGGAGGGACCTTGCCTCCTACGAGCAGTACTTC	CSGRDLASYEQYF
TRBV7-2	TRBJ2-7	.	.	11	TGTGCCAGCAGCGATTTTTGCGAGCAGTACTTC	CASSDFCEQYF
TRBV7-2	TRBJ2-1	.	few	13	TGTGCCAGCAGCCCGCACTACAACAATGAGCAGTTCTTC	CASSPHYNNEQFF
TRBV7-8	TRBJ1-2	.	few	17	TGTGCCAGCAGCTTAGAGACAGGCCCACTTTTCTACTATGGCTACACCTTC	CASSLETGPLFYYGYTF
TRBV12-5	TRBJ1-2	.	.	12	TGTGCTAGTGGGGGACCTTGGACAGCCTACACCTTC	CASGGPWTAYTF
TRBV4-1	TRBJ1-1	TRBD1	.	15	TGCGCCAGCAGCCAAGTAGGGGGCAAAGGGACTGAAGCTTTCTTT	CASSQVGGKGTEAFF
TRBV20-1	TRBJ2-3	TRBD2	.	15	TGCAGTGCTAGAGTACTAGCGGGAGTAGGAGATACGCAGTATTTT	CSARVLAGVGDTQYF
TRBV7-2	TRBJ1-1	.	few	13	TGTGCCAGCAGCTTACTGGGATCCACTGAAGCTTTCTTT	CASSLLGSTEAFF
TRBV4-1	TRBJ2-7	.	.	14	TGCGCCAGCAGCCAAGAGACGGCAGCCTACGAGCAGTACTTC	CASSQETAAYEQYF
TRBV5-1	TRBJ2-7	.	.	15	TGCGCCAGCAGCCAAACGGTGAGCTCCTACAATGAGCAGTACTTC	CASSQTVSSYNEQYF
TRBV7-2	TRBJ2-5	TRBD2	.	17	TGTGCCAGCAGCTTAGCGGGGGGACTAGCGGGCAGAGAGACCCAGTACTTC	CASSLAGGLAGRETQYF
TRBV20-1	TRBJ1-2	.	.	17	TGCAGTGCTAGAGCAGGGACGGAGTTTTGGCCCTGGCATGGCTACACCTTC	CSARAGTEFWPWHGYTF
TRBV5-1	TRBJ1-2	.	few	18	TGCGCCAGCAGCTTGGCCAGCGGGGGCCACAGTTCTGGCTATGGCTACACCTTC	CASSLASGGHSSGYGYTF
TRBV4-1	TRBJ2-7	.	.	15	TGCGCCAGCAGCCAAACCTACAGCTCGAACGACGAGCAGTACTTC	CASSQTYSSNDEQYF
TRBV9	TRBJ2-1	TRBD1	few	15	TGTGCCAGCAGCGCCAGCCCGACAGGGACCAATGAGCAGTTCTTC	CASSASPTGTNEQFF
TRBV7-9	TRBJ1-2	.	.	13	TGTGCCAGCCTCAAGTCAGCTAACTATGGCTACACCTTC	CASLKSANYGYTF
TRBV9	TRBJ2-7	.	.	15	TGTGCCAGCAGCGTAAGTACAGGCCGCTCCTACGAGCAGTACTTC	CASSVSTGRSYEQYF
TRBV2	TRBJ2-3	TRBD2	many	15	TGTGCCAGCAGTTCCGGGACTAGCGTGACAGATACGCAGTATTTT	CASSSGTSVTDTQYF
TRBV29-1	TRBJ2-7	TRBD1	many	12	TGCAGCGTGGGACAGGGGGCCAACGAGCAGTACTTC	CSVGQGANEQYF
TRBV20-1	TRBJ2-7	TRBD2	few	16	TGCAGTGCTAGAGTGGGACTAGCGGGCCTCCCCTACGAGCAGTACTTC	CSARVGLAGLPYEQYF
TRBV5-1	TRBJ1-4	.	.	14	TGCGCCAGTCGCTGGAGTGCAACTAATGAAAAACTGTTTTTT	CASRWSATNEKLFF
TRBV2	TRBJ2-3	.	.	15	TGTGCCAGCAGCGGGCCCTCTTATAGCACAGATACGCAGTATTTT	CASSGPSYSTDTQYF
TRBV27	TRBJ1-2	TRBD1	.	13	TGTACCATTTCGACAGGGGCCTACTATGGCTACACCTTC	CTISTGAYYGYTF